This T cell receptor (beta chain) was obtained from a study of T-cell memory formation after mild COVID-19. Study as a whole: For the most part, TCR clusters were specific to one donor.

This clonotype has just a few counts. Germline CDR1 and CDR2: DFQATT and SNEGSKA (reference sequence). V lost 1 base and J lost 1, with 11 bases in between. The CDR3 sequence is 14 residues long. TCRdb reprocessed the 5' RACE reads with MiXCR, giving one entry per CDR3 protein. Of hundreds of thousands of distinct CDR3 sequences listed, about 20% are singletons. V gene TRBV20-1 combines with J gene TRBJ2-7; D call uncertain. The sequenced material came from PBMCs or a T cell subset sorted from them (not recorded which). The sequence was collected from an adult woman who had mild COVID-19 (a few samples of this study predate the infection). Cell type and time point are not known. CDR3 sequence: CSARVEAASYEQYF. CDR3 nucleotides: TGCAGTGCTAGAGTCGAGGCAGCTTCCTACGAGCAGTACTTC.